This T cell receptor beta chain stems from a study of blood T cell repertoires in COVID-19. Study-level background: COVID-19 samples, acute and convalescent, were from the United States, Italy and Spain. The analysed material was cDNA or gDNA that came from T cells, B-cell-depleted T cells, or PBMCs.

Generated by immunoSEQ multiplex PCR, the TCRdb table keeps only in-frame clones and is missing some. This table has approximately 230,000 clones, approximately 84% appearing once. Participants' reported clinical history set cohort assignment. Germline V CDR1 and CDR2: MDHEN, SYDVKM. There are 16 residues in the CDR3. V shed 0 bases, J shed 2 bases, and the junction held 4 bases outside the gene matches. The source of this sequence is a man aged 40-50 years who had recovered from COVID-19. The chain carries TRBV28 and TRBJ2-4; 7 bases match TRBD2. The sample comprised PBMCs or T cells enriched from blood (not recorded which). DNA of the CDR3: TGTGCCAGCAGTTTATGGGGGGAGGGTCCCAAAAACATTCAGTACTTC. Encoded protein: CASSLWGEGPKNIQYF.